This entry is about one T cell receptor beta chain. The data derive from a study of cytomegalovirus exposure and HLA in healthy donors. The V end was cut by 8 bases, the J end by 8 bases, with 15 bases between. The CDR3 extends over 12 amino acids. Germline V lookup: CDR1 MDHEN, CDR2 SYDVKM. The PCR had 60 Vbeta and 13 Jbeta primers. The method was immunoSEQ multiplex PCR; TCRdb's version includes in-frame clones alone and lacks a portion of them. Recorded here are 130,000 or so clones; the top ten clones represent about 1.8%. Input material: PBMCs. The V gene is TRBV28, the J gene TRBJ1-2; tentative D call: TRBD1 (5 bases). The clonotype comes from a young man in good health and CMV-seronegative. CDR3 DNA sequence: TGTGCCAGCCTGGGGGGGAGGAGGGGCTACACCTTC. Translated, it gives CASLGGRRGYTF.